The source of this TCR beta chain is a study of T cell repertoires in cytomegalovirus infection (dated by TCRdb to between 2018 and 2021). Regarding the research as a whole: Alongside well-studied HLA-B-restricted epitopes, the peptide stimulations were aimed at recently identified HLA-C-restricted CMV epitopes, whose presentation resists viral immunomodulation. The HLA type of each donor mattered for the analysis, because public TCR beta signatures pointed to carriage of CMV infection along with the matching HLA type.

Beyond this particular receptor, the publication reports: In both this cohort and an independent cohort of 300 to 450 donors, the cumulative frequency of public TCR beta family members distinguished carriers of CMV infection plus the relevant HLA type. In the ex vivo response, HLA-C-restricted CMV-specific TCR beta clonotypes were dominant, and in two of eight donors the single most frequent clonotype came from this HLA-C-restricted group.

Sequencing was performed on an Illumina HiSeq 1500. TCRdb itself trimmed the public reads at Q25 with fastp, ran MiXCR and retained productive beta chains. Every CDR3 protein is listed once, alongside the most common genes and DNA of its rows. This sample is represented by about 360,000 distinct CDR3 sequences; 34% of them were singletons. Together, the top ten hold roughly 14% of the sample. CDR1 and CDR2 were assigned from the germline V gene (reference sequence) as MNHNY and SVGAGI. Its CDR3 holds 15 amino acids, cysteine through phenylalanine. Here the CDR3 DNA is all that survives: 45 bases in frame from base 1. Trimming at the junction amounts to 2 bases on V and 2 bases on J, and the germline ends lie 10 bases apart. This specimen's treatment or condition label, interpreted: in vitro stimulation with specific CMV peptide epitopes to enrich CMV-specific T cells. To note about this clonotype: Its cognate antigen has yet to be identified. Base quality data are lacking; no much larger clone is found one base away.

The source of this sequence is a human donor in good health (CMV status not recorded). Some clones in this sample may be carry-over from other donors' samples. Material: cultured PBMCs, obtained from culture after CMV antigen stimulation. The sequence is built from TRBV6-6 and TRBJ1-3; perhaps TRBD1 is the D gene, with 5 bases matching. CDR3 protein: CASSYGAATGNTIYF. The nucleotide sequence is TGTGCCAGCAGTTACGGGGCAGCGACTGGAAACACCATATATTTT.